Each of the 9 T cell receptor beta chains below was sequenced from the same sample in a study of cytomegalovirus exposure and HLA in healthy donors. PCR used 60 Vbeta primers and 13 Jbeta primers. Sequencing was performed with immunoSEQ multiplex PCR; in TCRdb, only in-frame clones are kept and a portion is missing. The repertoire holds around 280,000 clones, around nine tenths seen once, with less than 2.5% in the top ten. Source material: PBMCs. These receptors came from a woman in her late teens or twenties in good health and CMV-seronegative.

The CDR3 DNA is TGTGCCAGCTCACCCGAGCCCCGGGGGGGCGCATCAGATACGCAGTATTTT. Translated: CASSPEPRGGASDTQYF. This chain connects TRBV18 to TRBJ2-3; TRBD2 matches 8 bases. Trimming at V came to 3 bases and at J to 4 bases, leaving 12 bases not matched to a gene. Germline lookup yields CDR1 KGHSH and CDR2 LQKENI. The CDR3 is 17 residues long.

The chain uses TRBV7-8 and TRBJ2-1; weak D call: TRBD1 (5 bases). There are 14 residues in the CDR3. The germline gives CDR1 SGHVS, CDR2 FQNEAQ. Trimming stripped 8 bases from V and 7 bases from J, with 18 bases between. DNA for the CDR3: TGTGCCAGCCGATTTCAGGGTAGTATGAATGAGCAGTTCTTC. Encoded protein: CASRFQGSMNEQFF.

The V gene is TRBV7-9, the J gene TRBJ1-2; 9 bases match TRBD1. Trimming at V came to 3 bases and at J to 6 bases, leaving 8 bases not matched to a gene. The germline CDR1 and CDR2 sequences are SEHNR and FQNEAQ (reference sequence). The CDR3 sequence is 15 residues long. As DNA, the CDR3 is TGTGCCAGCAGCTTCGGGGACAGGGTAAATGATGGCTACACCTTC. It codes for CASSFGDRVNDGYTF. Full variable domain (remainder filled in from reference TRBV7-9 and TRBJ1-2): DTGVSQNPRHKITKRGQNVTFRCDPISEHNRLYWYRQTLGQGPEFLTYFQNEAQLEKSRLLSDRFSAERPKGSFSTLEIQRTEQGDSAMYLCASSFGDRVNDGYTFGSGTRLTVV.

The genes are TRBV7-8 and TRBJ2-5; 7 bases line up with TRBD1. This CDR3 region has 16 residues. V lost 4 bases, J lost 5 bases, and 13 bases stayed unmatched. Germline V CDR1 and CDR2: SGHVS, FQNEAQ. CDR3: CASSYDRDRLPETQYF. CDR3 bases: TGTGCCAGCAGCTATGACAGGGATAGACTGCCGGAGACCCAGTACTTC.

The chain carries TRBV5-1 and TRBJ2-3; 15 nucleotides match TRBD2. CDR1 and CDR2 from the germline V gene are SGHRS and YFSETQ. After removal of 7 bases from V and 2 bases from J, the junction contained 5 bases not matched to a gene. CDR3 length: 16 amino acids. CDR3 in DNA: TGCGCCAGCCAGGGACTAGCGGGGGGTCCCACAGATACGCAGTATTTT. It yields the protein CASQGLAGGPTDTQYF.

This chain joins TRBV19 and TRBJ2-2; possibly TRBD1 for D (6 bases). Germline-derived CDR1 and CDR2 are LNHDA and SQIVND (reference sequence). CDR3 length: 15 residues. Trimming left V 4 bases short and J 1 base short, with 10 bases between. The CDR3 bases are TGTGCCAGTAGTACGACAGGAGAGAACACCGGGGAGCTGTTTTTT. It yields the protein CASSTTGENTGELFF.

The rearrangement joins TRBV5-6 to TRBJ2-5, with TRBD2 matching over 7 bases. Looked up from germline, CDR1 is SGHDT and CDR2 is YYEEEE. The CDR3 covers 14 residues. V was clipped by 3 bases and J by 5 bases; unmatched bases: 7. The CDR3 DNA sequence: TGTGCCAGCAGCTGGAACCGGGGGGAGGAGACCCAGTACTTC. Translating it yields CASSWNRGEETQYF.

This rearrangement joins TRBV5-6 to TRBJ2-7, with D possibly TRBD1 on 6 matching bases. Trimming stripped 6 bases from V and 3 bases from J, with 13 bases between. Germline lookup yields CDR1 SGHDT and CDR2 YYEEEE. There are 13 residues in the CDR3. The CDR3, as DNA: TGTGCCAGCACCGTGGGGGCCGGCTACGAGCAGTACTTC. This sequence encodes CASTVGAGYEQYF. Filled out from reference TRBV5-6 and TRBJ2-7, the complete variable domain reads DAGVTQSPTHLIKTRGQQVTLRCSPKSGHDTVSWYQQALGQGPQFIFQYYEEEERQRGNFPDRFSGHQFPNYSSELNVNALLLGDSALYLCASTVGAGYEQYFGPGTRLTVT.

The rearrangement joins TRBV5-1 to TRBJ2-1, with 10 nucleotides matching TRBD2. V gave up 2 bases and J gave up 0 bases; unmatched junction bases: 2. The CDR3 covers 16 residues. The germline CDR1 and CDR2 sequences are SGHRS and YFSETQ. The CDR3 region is CASSFSGGSSYNEQFF. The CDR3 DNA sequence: TGCGCCAGCAGCTTTAGCGGGGGGAGCTCCTACAATGAGCAGTTCTTC.